This T cell receptor beta chain came from a study of cytomegalovirus exposure and HLA in healthy donors. Study-wide background: In a later analysis, the approximately 120 validation repertoires were reported to have used the same platform as the roughly 700 first-cohort repertoires.

As to this clone: Its antigen is as yet unknown.

Study-level results: According to a later analysis, TCR clusters from the first cohort tended to co-occur in the 120 or so validation repertoires. Most sequenced TCRs were rare (though some public TCRs occurred in many donors).

Produced via immunoSEQ multiplex PCR; TCRdb's table is partial and in-frame only. The sample contains some 170,000 clones, more than 75% of which appear only once. While the first cohort had several hundred subjects, the donors belonged to the separate validation cohort of more than 95 subjects. In germline, CDR1 is SGHTA, CDR2 FQGNSA. The V end was cut by 6 bases, the J end by 7 bases, with 15 bases between. The CDR3 loop spans 14 amino acids. This sequence originates from a man aged 30-40 years in good health and CMV-seropositive. Material for sequencing was PBMCs. The V call is TRBV7-2, the J call TRBJ2-2; D might be TRBD2 (5 bases). CDR3 coding DNA: TGTGCCAGCAGTTCGACCGGGGTCCGCGGGGAGCTGTTTTTT. This sequence encodes CASSSTGVRGELFF. Full variable domain (outside the CDR3, taken from reference TRBV7-2 and TRBJ2-2): GAGVSQSPSNKVTEKGKDVELRCDPISGHTALYWYRQSLGQGLEFLIYFQGNSAPDKSGLPSDRFSAERTGGSVSTLTIQRTQQEDSAVYLCASSSTGVRGELFFGEGSRLTVL.